These 18 T cell receptor beta chains were sequenced from one sample in a study of T cell responses to AZD1222 COVID-19 vaccine (dated by TCRdb to the early 2020s). This specimen's time point label, per the study, means: about 28 days (+/-7) after the second vaccine dose. The label giving this sample's treatment or condition can be read as: meningococcal conjugate vaccine given as trial control. The library was obtained by the immunoSEQ multiplex PCR assay. TCRdb mirrors the immuneACCESS table, restricted to in-frame sequences. Some clones are absent from its copies; in checked studies, under half trace to an unresolved V gene, and the reason for the others is unknown. In all, the sample holds some 80,000 clones, and more than 70% of those were seen once. 9% to 10% of the sample comes from the top ten. The material was peripheral blood, obtained 28 days after the second dose of the MenACWY control vaccine. The source of these receptors is an adult who received the MenACWY meningococcal vaccine as a control.

Comments on this clone: The limits of the CDR3 on the DNA are not certain, so only TCRdb's listed CDR3 is given. The chain recombines TRBV6-4 with TRBJ2-6. Both ends counted, the CDR3 spans 15 residues. CDR1 is MRHNA, CDR2 SNTAGT, per germline. The CDR3 sequence: CASSDVGPGANVLTF.

The gene calls are TRBV21-1 and TRBJ2-1; no check of the table's D call, TRBD1, against the DNA was made. TRBV21-1 is a known pseudogene. CDR3 size: 14 residues. The CDR3 nucleotides are TGTGCCAGCAGGAGGGACAGAGAGTACAATGAGCAGTTCTTC. Protein: CASRRDREYNEQFF.

This chain uses TRBV19 with TRBJ1-6; a weak D match, TRBD1 (6 bases). The CDR3 consists of 16 residues. V lost 4 bases and J lost 0, with 10 bases in between. The germline V gene has CDR1 LNHDA and CDR2 SQIVND (reference sequence). This CDR3 is CASSTGQSSYNSPLHF. Written as DNA, the CDR3 is TGTGCCAGTAGTACCGGACAGAGCTCCTATAATTCACCCCTCCACTTT.

The gene calls are TRBV5-1 and TRBJ2-2; D is perhaps TRBD1 (6 bases). Between the trimmed V and J ends, which lost 4 bases and 7 bases, there was a span of 17 bases. The CDR3 is 15 residues long. CDR1 and CDR2 from the germline V gene are SGHRS and YFSETQ. As DNA, the CDR3 is TGCGCCAGCAGCCTTGCGGCAGGGGAAGACGGGGAGCTGTTTTTT. It codes for CASSLAAGEDGELFF.

This sequence joins TRBV6-5 and TRBJ1-2; the D is unclear. Per germline, CDR1 MNHEY and CDR2 SVGAGI. This CDR3 contains 12 residues. The V gene lost 6 bases and the J gene lost 1 base, with 6 bases spanning the gap. Written as DNA, the CDR3 is TGTGCCAGCAGCGGCAATAACTATGGCTACACCTTC. Protein sequence: CASSGNNYGYTF.

This clone was picked up one time. The chain uses TRBV5-4 and TRBJ1-1; D call uncertain. The V gene lost 0 bases and the J gene lost 2 bases, with 8 bases spanning the gap. The CDR3 is 14 residues long. Germline CDR1 is SGHNT and CDR2 is YYREEE (reference sequence). In DNA form, the CDR3 reads TGTGCCAGCAGCTTGGTGGGCACTAACACTGAAGCTTTCTTT. It specifies CASSLVGTNTEAFF.

The chain uses TRBV2 and TRBJ2-3, with 12 bases fitting TRBD1. V lost 5 bases to trimming and J lost 6 bases; unmatched junction nucleotides: 12. The CDR3 contains 17 residues. CDR1 and CDR2 from the germline V gene are SNHLY and FYNNEI. DNA of the CDR3: TGTGCCAGCAGTATCCAAGGGACAGGGGGCGCGTTTGATACGCAGTATTTT. This translates into CASSIQGTGGAFDTQYF.

This clone showed up just a few times. Additional DNA sequences in this sample encode the identical CDR3. The chain has TRBV2 and TRBJ1-2; no clear D gene. CDR3 length equals 13 residues. CDR1 and CDR2 (germline): SNHLY, FYNNEI. Trimming removed 3 bases at V and 4 bases at J, with 9 bases between. CDR3 DNA: TGTGCCAGCAGTGATTTGGGTACCTATGGCTACACCTTC. Its protein is CASSDLGTYGYTF.

This clone has just one count. This chain uses TRBV7-2 with TRBJ2-2; 7 nucleotides agree with TRBD2. The ends lost 5 bases at V and 2 bases at J; junction bases unmatched: 8. The CDR3 extends over 16 amino acids. Germline lookup yields CDR1 SGHTA and CDR2 FQGNSA. The CDR3 nucleotides read TGTGCCAGCAGCCCACCAAGACTAGCTAACACCGGGGAGCTGTTTTTT. Protein: CASSPPRLANTGELFF.

V is TRBV24-1 and J is TRBJ1-5; tentative D call: TRBD1 (5 bases). The CDR3 extends over 14 amino acids. Germline V gene sequence: CDR1 KGHDR, CDR2 SFDVKD. The V gene lost 3 bases and the J gene lost 7 bases, with 12 bases spanning the gap. The chain's CDR3 is CATSDRWGQQPQHF. The DNA for the CDR3 is TGTGCCACCAGTGATCGGTGGGGCCAACAGCCCCAGCATTTT.

The CDR3 DNA reads TGTGCCAGCAGCAAATCCTTCGGGACTAGCGGGCAGAATGAGCAGTTCTTC. Translated: CASSKSFGTSGQNEQFF. The chain is built from TRBV21-1 and TRBJ2-1; the DNA was not compared with TRBD2, the D call given in the table. TRBV21-1 counts as a pseudogene. The CDR3 has 17 amino acids.

The chain employs TRBV3-1 (or the pseudogene TRBV3-2) and TRBJ2-5; 10 bases fit TRBD2. V was pared by 1 base and J by 1 base, with 0 bases of the junction left unmatched. This CDR3 contains 15 residues. Germline V gene data show CDR1 as LGHDT and CDR2 as YNNKEL (reference sequence). The DNA of the CDR3 is TGTGCCAGCAGCCAAGGGACTAGCGGCCAAGAGACCCAGTACTTC. Its protein product is CASSQGTSGQETQYF.

The J gene is TRBJ2-2, the V gene TRBV6-6, with TRBD1 matching over 8 bases. Per germline, CDR1 MNHNY and CDR2 SVGAGI (reference sequence). J lost 0 bases, V lost 6 bases, and 6 bases had no gene match. CDR3 length: 16 residues. The CDR3 DNA reads as TGTGCCAGCAGGCCACAGGGGGGCGCGAACACCGGGGAGCTGTTTTTT. Its translation is CASRPQGGANTGELFF.

The V and J genes are TRBV9 and TRBJ2-5; weak D call: TRBD2 (5 bases). Trimming stripped 0 bases from V and 4 bases from J, with 10 bases between. The germline V gene encodes CDR1 SGDLS and CDR2 YYNGEE. The CDR3 consists of 14 residues. CDR3 loop: CASSVGADLETQYF. The CDR3 bases are TGTGCCAGCAGCGTAGGAGCGGATCTAGAGACCCAGTACTTC.

CDR3 bases: TGTGCCAGCACCCTTTCTACTCGGGGGGGGAAAGAGCAGTACTTC. The encoded protein is CASTLSTRGGKEQYF. The gene calls are TRBV28 and TRBJ2-7; 8 bases align to TRBD2. Per germline, CDR1 MDHEN and CDR2 SYDVKM. The CDR3 length is 15 residues. V shed 7 bases and J 7 bases; nucleotides not matched to a gene: 15.

This chain connects TRBV7-8 to TRBJ2-3; TRBD2 aligns across 9 bases. The V gene's germline CDR1 is SGHVS and CDR2 FQNEAQ. CDR3 size: 17 residues. V lost 1 base, J lost 1 base, and 6 bases stayed unmatched. The CDR3 loop reads CASSLENPSGGTDTQYF. The CDR3 nucleotides read TGTGCCAGCAGCTTAGAAAATCCTAGCGGGGGCACAGATACGCAGTATTTT.

The V gene is TRBV19, the J gene TRBJ2-1; no reliable D call. The CDR3 has 13 amino acids. From germline, CDR1 is LNHDA and CDR2 SQIVND (reference sequence). Between the trimmed V and J ends, which lost 8 bases and 5 bases, there was a span of 13 bases. The chain's CDR3 is CASASGQNNEQFF. Here the CDR3 DNA reads TGTGCCAGTGCCTCCGGGCAGAACAATGAGCAGTTCTTC.

V is TRBV19 and J is TRBJ1-2; perhaps TRBD1 as D (6 bases). In germline, CDR1 is LNHDA, CDR2 SQIVND (reference sequence). This CDR3 has 16 residues. V was shortened by 7 bases and J by 6 bases, with 24 bases between the two germline ends. In DNA, the CDR3 is TGTGCCAGTACCTTCACAGGGTATCCTAAAGTGGATGGCTACACCTTC. Amino acids: CASTFTGYPKVDGYTF.